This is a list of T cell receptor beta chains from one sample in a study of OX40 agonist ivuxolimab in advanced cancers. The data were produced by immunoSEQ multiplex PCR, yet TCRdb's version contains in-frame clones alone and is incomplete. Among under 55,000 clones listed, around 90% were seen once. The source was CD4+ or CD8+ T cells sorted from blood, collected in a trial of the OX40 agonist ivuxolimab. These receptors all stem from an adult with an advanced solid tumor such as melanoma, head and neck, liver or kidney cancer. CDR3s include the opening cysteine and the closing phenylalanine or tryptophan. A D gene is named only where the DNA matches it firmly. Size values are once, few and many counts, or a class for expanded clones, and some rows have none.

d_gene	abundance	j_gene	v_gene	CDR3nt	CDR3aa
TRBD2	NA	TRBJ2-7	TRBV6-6	TGTGCCAGCAGCCTACATATGAGTAGCGGGAGAGGCGAGCAGTACTTC	CASSLHMSSGRGEQYF
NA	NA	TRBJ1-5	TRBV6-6	TGTGCCAGCAAGAGGGGCAGGGGTTACAATCAGCCCCAGCATTTT	CASKRGRGYNQPQHF
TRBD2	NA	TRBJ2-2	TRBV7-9	TGTGCCAGCAGCCCCGCTAGCGGGAGTGTAACCGGGGAGCTGTTTTTT	CASSPASGSVTGELFF
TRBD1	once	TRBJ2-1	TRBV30	TGTGCCTGTGACAGGGTCGGGGATGGTGAGCAGTTCTTC	CACDRVGDGEQFF
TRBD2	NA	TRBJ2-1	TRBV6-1	TGTGCCAGCAGTGAAGCGACTAGCGGACACAATGAGCAGTTCTTC	CASSEATSGHNEQFF
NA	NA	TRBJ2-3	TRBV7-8	TGTGCCAGCAGCCCTCACCGGGGGCGGGGCGGGAGCACAGATACGCAGTATTTT	CASSPHRGRGGSTDTQYF
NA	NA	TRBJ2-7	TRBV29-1	TGCAGCGTCCAGATCGGGACCGCAGGCTACGAGCAGTACTTC	CSVQIGTAGYEQYF
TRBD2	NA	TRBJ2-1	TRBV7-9	TGTGCCAGCAGCCCCCGACTAGCGGGACCCAATGAGCAGTTCTTC	CASSPRLAGPNEQFF
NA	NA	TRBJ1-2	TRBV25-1	TGTGCCAGCAGACCCCGGACGGATTTCAACTATGGCTACACCTTC	CASRPRTDFNYGYTF
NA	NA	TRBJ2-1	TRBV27	TGTGCCAGCAGTTTAGATTACAATGAGCAGTTCTTC	CASSLDYNEQFF
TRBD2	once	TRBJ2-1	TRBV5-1	TGCGCCAGCAGCTTGACTAGCGGGAGGGGTAATGAGCAGTTCTTC	CASSLTSGRGNEQFF
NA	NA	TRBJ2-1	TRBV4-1	TGCGCCAGCAGCCAAGTTAGGAGGAATGAGCAGTTCTTC	CASSQVRRNEQFF
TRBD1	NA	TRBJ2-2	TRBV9	TGTGCCAGCAGCGTGACAGGGATCGGCACCGGGGAGCTGTTTTTT	CASSVTGIGTGELFF
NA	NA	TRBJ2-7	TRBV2	TGTGCCAGCAAACGGGGCCCATCGGAGCAGTACTTC	CASKRGPSEQYF
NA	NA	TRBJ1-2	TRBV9	TGTGCCAGCAGCCCTTGGGGCGGCACGGTTGCGGGCTACACCTTC	CASSPWGGTVAGYTF
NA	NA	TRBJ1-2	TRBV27	TGTGCCAGCAGTCCCGGACAACTGTGGGGCTACACCTTC	CASSPGQLWGYTF
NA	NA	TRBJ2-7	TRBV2	TGTGCCAGCGGACGGGGGACGACCTACGAGCAGTACTTC	CASGRGTTYEQYF